These 2 T cell receptor beta chains originate from one sample sequenced in a study of blood T cell repertoires in COVID-19. The repertoire was sequenced with immunoSEQ multiplex PCR; TCRdb's copy has only in-frame clones and lacks some. The table has 55,000 to 80,000 clones, roughly 86% seen once. The specimen sequenced was peripheral blood. The source of these receptors is a woman in her 70s with acute or convalescent COVID-19.

The gene calls are TRBV5-1 and TRBJ2-5, with TRBD1 matching over 9 bases. Losses at the gene ends were 7 bases for V and 5 bases for J; bases not matched to a gene: 6. Germline CDR1 is SGHRS and CDR2 is YFSETQ. The length of the CDR3 is 13 residues. CDR3 DNA: TGCGCCAGCTCCACAGGGGGCATGGAGACCCAGTACTTC. Translation: CASSTGGMETQYF.

V is TRBV27 and J is TRBJ2-1; 8 bases line up with TRBD2. This CDR3 has 16 residues. Germline V gene data show CDR1 as MNHEY and CDR2 as SMNVEV (reference sequence). Trimming removed 7 bases from V and 7 bases from J; junction bases left unmatched: 15. In DNA form, the CDR3 reads TGTGCCAGCAAATGGCACGGAGCGGGGGACGTAAATGAGCAGTTCTTC. Its protein is CASKWHGAGDVNEQFF.